This T cell receptor beta chain was sequenced for a study of lymphopenia after photon versus proton radiotherapy. Study-level findings and limits: Relative stability marked proton patients; photon patients lost diversity and naive cells. Oligoclonal CD8+ Temra expansion after nadir drove photon patients' diversity drop. In patients who died, overall survival fell as post-nadir TCR diversity dropped more.

Assay used: immunoSEQ multiplex PCR; TCRdb lists only in-frame clones, some missing. The sample carries 67,000 or so clones, 75% to 90% recorded once. Germline-derived CDR1 and CDR2 are SEHNR and FQNEAQ (reference sequence). Trimming at V came to 1 base and at J to 4 bases, leaving 9 bases not matched to a gene. This CDR3 region has 16 residues. Worth noting for this clone: Its antigen is unidentified.

The chain joins TRBV7-9 to TRBJ1-1; 7 bases line up with TRBD1. The sample here was peripheral blood, taken from a patient treated with proton-based radiotherapy. This TCR was recovered from a man older than 75 with esophageal cancer. For the CDR3, the DNA is TGTGCCAGCAGCTTAGTCTCGGGGCAGGGGGGCACTGAAGCTTTCTTT. Translated, it gives CASSLVSGQGGTEAFF.